These T cell receptor beta chains were read from a single sample in a study of cytomegalovirus exposure and HLA in healthy donors. Libraries were prepared by immunoSEQ multiplex PCR; TCRdb keeps only in-frame clonotypes and omits some of them. The sample carries approximately 150,000 clones, approximately 80% recorded once. Material for sequencing was PBMCs. These TCRs come from a male donor in good health and CMV-seronegative. CDR3s include the opening cysteine and the closing phenylalanine or tryptophan. A D gene is named only where the DNA matches it firmly. Not every row has a clone size; where given, it reads once, few, many or a size class.

V	D	size	J	CDR3	DNA
TRBV19	TRBD1	.	TRBJ1-5	CASSFTRGTGKGSNQPQHF	TGTGCCAGTAGTTTTACGCGCGGGACAGGGAAGGGAAGCAATCAGCCCCAGCATTTT
TRBV7-8	.	.	TRBJ2-2	CASSLGSGTGELFF	TGTGCCAGCAGCCTCGGTTCGGGCACCGGGGAGCTGTTTTTT
TRBV5-1	TRBD2	.	TRBJ2-7	CASRPGTSASYEQYF	TGCGCCAGCAGGCCCGGGACTAGCGCCTCCTACGAGCAGTACTTC
TRBV5-1	TRBD1	.	TRBJ2-3	CASSVGTEADTQYF	TGCGCCAGCAGCGTCGGGACAGAAGCAGATACGCAGTATTTT
TRBV14	.	.	TRBJ2-1	CASSPTDPYNEQFF	TGTGCCAGCAGCCCAACTGATCCCTACAATGAGCAGTTCTTC
TRBV5-4	.	.	TRBJ2-7	CASSDSPYEQYF	TGTGCCAGCAGTGACAGCCCCTACGAGCAGTACTTC
TRBV10-3	.	.	TRBJ2-2	CAIRSRDITGELFF	TGTGCCATCAGGTCCCGGGACATTACCGGGGAGCTGTTTTTT
TRBV6-5	.	few	TRBJ1-1	CASSSQVNTEAFF	TGTGCCAGCAGTTCTCAGGTGAACACTGAAGCTTTCTTT
TRBV11-3	TRBD1	.	TRBJ2-5	CASSLRGTGETQYF	TGTGCCAGCAGCTTAAGAGGGACAGGGGAGACCCAGTACTTC
TRBV6-1	.	.	TRBJ1-5	CASSEVTASNQPQHF	TGTGCCAGCAGTGAAGTGACAGCGAGCAATCAGCCCCAGCATTTT
TRBV19	.	.	TRBJ2-7	CASSSGIYEQYF	TGTGCCAGTAGTAGCGGGATCTACGAGCAGTACTTC
TRBV20-1	.	.	TRBJ1-2	CSASQAPGYTF	TGCAGTGCTAGTCAGGCCCCTGGCTACACCTTC
TRBV9	TRBD1	.	TRBJ1-5	CASSSGQGQPQHF	TGTGCCAGCAGCTCGGGACAGGGTCAGCCCCAGCATTTT
TRBV30	.	.	TRBJ2-1	CAWIRGGNEQFF	TGTGCCTGGATCAGGGGTGGCAATGAGCAGTTCTTC
TRBV9	.	.	TRBJ2-7	CASSASLYEQYF	TGTGCCAGCAGCGCGTCCCTCTACGAGCAGTACTTC
TRBV29-1	TRBD2	.	TRBJ2-1	CSVEDLPDASGSVYNEQFF	TGCAGCGTTGAAGATCTCCCGGATGCTAGCGGGAGTGTGTACAATGAGCAGTTCTTC
TRBV7-7	.	.	TRBJ2-5	CASSFISGQETQYF	TGTGCTAGCAGCTTTATAAGCGGACAAGAGACCCAGTACTTC
TRBV27	TRBD1	.	TRBJ2-7	CASSLGQVSYEQYF	TGTGCCAGCAGTTTGGGACAGGTCTCCTACGAGCAGTACTTC
TRBV4-1	.	.	TRBJ2-2	CASSQDLIMNTGELFF	TGCGCCAGCAGCCAAGACTTAATAATGAACACCGGGGAGCTGTTTTTT
TRBV6-5	TRBD2	once	TRBJ2-2	CASSQLAGAGELFF	TGTGCCAGCAGTCAACTAGCGGGAGCCGGGGAGCTGTTTTTT
TRBV11-2	TRBD2	.	TRBJ2-7	CASSLEVTSPYTQRAYEQYF	TGTGCCAGCAGCTTAGAGGTGACTAGCCCATATACCCAGAGGGCCTACGAGCAGTACTTC
TRBV30	TRBD2	.	TRBJ2-1	CAWSGLLAGRGAYNEQFF	TGTGCCTGGAGTGGTTTACTAGCGGGACGGGGGGCATACAATGAGCAGTTCTTC
TRBV7-3	TRBD2	few	TRBJ2-2	CASSLTRASGRAGELFF	TGTGCCAGCAGCTTAACTCGGGCTAGCGGGAGAGCCGGGGAGCTGTTTTTT
TRBV13	TRBD2	.	TRBJ2-1	CASTPLAINEQFF	TGTGCCAGCACCCCACTAGCGATTAATGAGCAGTTCTTC
TRBV1	.	.	TRBJ2-2	CTSSHDCRTSQGFELFF	TGCACCAGCAGCCACGATTGCCGGACTAGTCAGGGTTTTGAGCTGTTTTTT
TRBV27	TRBD2	.	TRBJ2-5	CASSSLAGSPETQYF	TGTGCCAGCAGTTCACTAGCGGGTTCCCCAGAGACCCAGTACTTC
TRBV11-2	TRBD2	.	TRBJ2-1	CASSLEAGAVNEQFF	TGTGCCAGCAGCTTAGAAGCGGGAGCCGTGAATGAGCAGTTCTTC
TRBV18	TRBD2	.	TRBJ2-1	CASSPPKESGGYNEQFF	TGTGCCAGCTCACCCCCTAAGGAGAGCGGGGGGTACAATGAGCAGTTCTTC
TRBV19	.	few	TRBJ2-4	CAALTRWGDIQYF	TGTGCCGCTTTGACTAGGTGGGGTGACATTCAGTACTTC
TRBV19	TRBD2	.	TRBJ2-7	CASSIHPGLAGGEQYF	TGTGCCAGTAGTATACATCCGGGACTAGCGGGAGGAGAGCAGTACTTC
TRBV7-8	TRBD2	.	TRBJ2-3	CASSAPAGGHTQYF	TGTGCCAGCAGCGCCCCAGCGGGAGGGCATACGCAGTATTTT
TRBV9	.	few	TRBJ2-7	CASSVGPGRGNEQYF	TGTGCCAGCAGCGTTGGACCGGGCCGGGGAAACGAGCAGTACTTC
TRBV28	.	.	TRBJ1-1	CASSELNTEAFF	TGTGCCAGCAGTGAGTTGAACACTGAAGCTTTCTTT
TRBV2	TRBD2	once	TRBJ2-3	CASNPGTSGRRTDTQYF	TGTGCCAGCAATCCCGGGACTAGCGGGAGGAGGACAGATACGCAGTATTTT
TRBV9	TRBD1	.	TRBJ2-5	CASSVGLPGGQGTPTAQYQETQYF	TGTGCCAGCAGCGTAGGTCTACCAGGCGGACAGGGGACACCCACTGCGCAGTACCAAGAGACCCAGTACTTC
TRBV6-5	TRBD2	.	TRBJ2-3	CATNGERGETDTQYF	TGTGCCACCAACGGGGAGCGGGGCGAGACAGATACGCAGTATTTT
TRBV7-2	.	.	TRBJ2-5	CASSQQGQETQYF	TGTGCCAGCAGCCAACAGGGTCAAGAGACCCAGTACTTC
TRBV7-9	TRBD1	once	TRBJ2-3	CASSLVGQGGDTQYF	TGTGCCAGCAGCTTAGTAGGACAGGGAGGCGATACGCAGTATTTT
TRBV2	.	once	TRBJ2-3	CASSSRDMTDTQYF	TGTGCCAGCAGTAGCCGGGACATGACAGATACGCAGTATTTT
TRBV6-1	TRBD1	.	TRBJ1-4	CASSDPQGTEKLFF	TGTGCCAGCAGTGACCCACAGGGGACGGAAAAACTGTTTTTT
TRBV6-4	.	.	TRBJ1-1	CANSDFRGMAFF	TGTGCCAACAGTGACTTTAGGGGAATGGCTTTCTTT
TRBV29-1	.	.	TRBJ1-5	CSVSLDGAGRNQPQHF	TGCAGCGTTTCGCTGGACGGGGCGGGACGCAATCAGCCCCAGCATTTT
TRBV15	.	.	TRBJ1-4	CATSRVYSSSNEKLFF	TGTGCCACCAGCAGAGTTTATAGCTCTAGTAATGAAAAACTGTTTTTT
TRBV6-6	.	.	TRBJ2-7	CATGWGTGSYEQYF	TGTGCCACCGGGTGGGGGACCGGGAGTTACGAGCAGTACTTC
TRBV27	.	.	TRBJ1-4	CASSSYREGLDNEKLFF	TGTGCCAGCAGTTCCTACAGGGAAGGTCTTGATAATGAAAAACTGTTTTTT
TRBV6-5	.	.	TRBJ2-3	CASLKAGTDTQYF	TGTGCCAGCCTTAAAGCGGGCACAGATACGCAGTATTTT
TRBV28	.	.	TRBJ2-1	CASSLGTFSYNEQFF	TGTGCCAGCAGTTTAGGGACTTTCTCCTACAATGAGCAGTTCTTC
TRBV29-1	TRBD1	.	TRBJ2-3	CSYQGGDASTDTQYF	TGCAGCTACCAAGGGGGCGATGCTAGCACAGATACGCAGTATTTT
TRBV5-4	.	.	TRBJ2-5	CASSSSEGETQYF	TGTGCCAGCAGCTCTAGCGAGGGAGAGACCCAGTACTTC
TRBV11-2	.	.	TRBJ2-7	CASSLGALGAGLVEQYF	TGTGCCAGCAGCTTAGGGGCTCTAGGGGCTGGCTTGGTCGAGCAGTACTTC
TRBV2	.	.	TRBJ1-5	CASTTNSNQPQHF	TGTGCCAGCACGACAAATAGCAATCAGCCCCAGCATTTT
TRBV6-5	TRBD2	.	TRBJ2-3	CASSPSGKGTDTQYF	TGTGCCAGCAGTCCGAGCGGGAAAGGTACAGATACGCAGTATTTT
TRBV7-9	TRBD1	.	TRBJ1-4	CASSLDRAEKLFF	TGTGCCAGCAGCTTGGACAGGGCTGAAAAACTGTTTTTT
TRBV2	.	.	TRBJ1-1	CASSVSGLSAFF	TGTGCCAGCAGTGTTTCGGGACTGTCGGCTTTCTTT
TRBV19	TRBD1	.	TRBJ2-2	CATQSDRVNTGELFF	TGTGCCACCCAATCGGACAGGGTGAACACCGGGGAGCTGTTTTTT